This TCR beta chain was found in a study of T cell responses to AZD1222 COVID-19 vaccine. Whole-study results and caveats: There were repertoire samples only from the period after the peak T cell response.

Regarding this clone: Its target is not known.

Profiled with immunoSEQ multiplex PCR; TCRdb holds only in-frame clones, not every one. The repertoire includes about 99,000 clones, nearly 95% of them detected once, and less than 6.5% sits in the top ten. Germline V lookup: CDR1 MNHEY, CDR2 SVGAGI. CDR3 length: 13 residues. V was trimmed by 0 bases and J by 9 bases, leaving 6 bases between them. The chain has TRBV6-5 and TRBJ1-6; no definite D call. This material consisted of peripheral blood, taken on day 0 of AZD1222 vaccination. The sequence derives from an adult in good health. The DNA for the CDR3 is TGTGCCAGCAGTTACTCCCCCAGTTCACCCCTCCACTTT. It codes for CASSYSPSSPLHF.